This is a list of T cell receptor beta chains from one sample in a study of identical twins. TCRdb itself ran the 5' RACE reads through MiXCR, one entry per CDR3 protein. The sample has under 300,000 distinct CDR3 sequences; around 8.8% are singletons. These data were also filed under a second study, of yellow fever vaccine responses in identical twins.

The specimen sequenced was CD8+ T cells sorted from blood. These receptors came from a woman aged 18-29 years in good health. Both conserved end residues are part of each CDR3. The order of the fields is clone size, D gene, J gene, V gene, CDR3 DNA, CDR3 protein. D genes are given only for firm matches. Clone size is not always given. Where it is, it says once, few, many or a class for expanded clones.

clone size: many; D gene: -; J gene: TRBJ2-5; V gene: TRBV7-9; CDR3 DNA: TGTGCCAGCAGCTTGCCAGCCCAGTACCAAGAGACCCAGTACTTC; CDR3 protein: CASSLPAQYQETQYF
clone size: few; D gene: -; J gene: TRBJ2-2; V gene: TRBV14; CDR3 DNA: TGTGCCAGCAGCCAACCAGAGACGAACACCGGGGAGCTGTTTTTT; CDR3 protein: CASSQPETNTGELFF
clone size: few; D gene: -; J gene: TRBJ1-6; V gene: TRBV7-9; CDR3 DNA: TGTGCAAGCTCCAGGGGTAATTCACCCCTCCACTTT; CDR3 protein: CASSRGNSPLHF
clone size: few; D gene: -; J gene: TRBJ1-4; V gene: TRBV7-9; CDR3 DNA: TGTGCCAGCAGCTTAGGAGGGAGTCCGTTTGAAAAACTGTTTTTT; CDR3 protein: CASSLGGSPFEKLFF
clone size: -; D gene: -; J gene: TRBJ1-4; V gene: TRBV4-1; CDR3 DNA: TGCGCCAGCAGCCAAGAAACCTTTAGTGGGATAGCAACTAATGAAAAACTGTTTTTT; CDR3 protein: CASSQETFSGIATNEKLFF
clone size: -; D gene: -; J gene: TRBJ2-1; V gene: TRBV3-1; CDR3 DNA: TGTGCCAGCAGCCTGTGGAGAGGCGGGGACTCCTACAATGAGCAGTTCTTC; CDR3 protein: CASSLWRGGDSYNEQFF
clone size: -; D gene: -; J gene: TRBJ2-1; V gene: TRBV4-1; CDR3 DNA: TGCGCCAGCAGCCAAATCCGTCTAGAATCTAACAATGAGCAGTTCTTC; CDR3 protein: CASSQIRLESNNEQFF
clone size: many; D gene: TRBD2; J gene: TRBJ2-3; V gene: TRBV28; CDR3 DNA: TGTGCCACTCGCGGGGGAGCGGGGACAGATACGCAGTATTTT; CDR3 protein: CATRGGAGTDTQYF
clone size: few; D gene: -; J gene: TRBJ2-1; V gene: TRBV5-1; CDR3 DNA: TGCGCCAGCAGCTTTGGAGGGGTCAATGAGCAGTTCTTC; CDR3 protein: CASSFGGVNEQFF
clone size: many; D gene: -; J gene: TRBJ2-7; V gene: TRBV10-3; CDR3 DNA: TGTGCCATCAGTACTGGGTGGGGTGGCTACGAGCAGTACTTC; CDR3 protein: CAISTGWGGYEQYF
clone size: -; D gene: -; J gene: TRBJ2-7; V gene: TRBV30; CDR3 DNA: TGTGCCTGGAGTGGGGCGTCAACCTACGAGCAGTACTTC; CDR3 protein: CAWSGASTYEQYF
clone size: many; D gene: -; J gene: TRBJ2-3; V gene: TRBV27; CDR3 DNA: TGTGCCAGCAGTTACAGGGAGTCTGGCACAGATACGCAGTATTTT; CDR3 protein: CASSYRESGTDTQYF
clone size: many; D gene: TRBD1; J gene: TRBJ1-5; V gene: TRBV20-1; CDR3 DNA: TGCAGTGCTAGAGATTTGGGACAGCCTGAAAATCAGCCCCAGCATTTT; CDR3 protein: CSARDLGQPENQPQHF
clone size: many; D gene: TRBD2; J gene: TRBJ2-1; V gene: TRBV7-2; CDR3 DNA: TGTGCCAGCAGCATGGGACTAGCGGGAGGGAATGAGCAGTTCTTC; CDR3 protein: CASSMGLAGGNEQFF
clone size: -; D gene: -; J gene: TRBJ2-2; V gene: TRBV6-5; CDR3 DNA: TGTGCCAGCAGTTACCCGCGGGGACCTGTAGACACCGGGGAGCTGTTTTTT; CDR3 protein: CASSYPRGPVDTGELFF
clone size: many; D gene: -; J gene: TRBJ1-4; V gene: TRBV7-9; CDR3 DNA: TGTGCCAGCAAGTCCGGGGTAGAGAGTGAAAAACTGTTTTTT; CDR3 protein: CASKSGVESEKLFF
clone size: many; D gene: -; J gene: TRBJ2-3; V gene: TRBV6-2/TRBV6-3; CDR3 DNA: TGTGCCAGCAGTTACTCGATGCAAGGGGCAGATACGCAGTATTTT; CDR3 protein: CASSYSMQGADTQYF
clone size: many; D gene: -; J gene: TRBJ2-1; V gene: TRBV29-1; CDR3 DNA: TGCAGCGTAGGACAGGCCCTTCGGGGGAATGAGCAGTTCTTC; CDR3 protein: CSVGQALRGNEQFF
clone size: many; D gene: -; J gene: TRBJ2-2; V gene: TRBV29-1; CDR3 DNA: TGCAGCGGAGGCAACGGTGGGGAGCTGTTTTTT; CDR3 protein: CSGGNGGELFF
clone size: -; D gene: TRBD2; J gene: TRBJ2-1; V gene: TRBV7-6; CDR3 DNA: TGTGCCAGCAGCTTAAATCCGGCTAGCGGGGGCCGGGAGCAGTTCTTC; CDR3 protein: CASSLNPASGGREQFF
clone size: many; D gene: -; J gene: TRBJ2-3; V gene: TRBV10-3; CDR3 DNA: TGTGCCACCCGGACAGAGCAGAGCACAGATACGCAGTATTTT; CDR3 protein: CATRTEQSTDTQYF
clone size: many; D gene: -; J gene: TRBJ2-1; V gene: TRBV7-9; CDR3 DNA: TGTGCCAGCAGCTTGTCGGGTGAGCAGTTCTTC; CDR3 protein: CASSLSGEQFF
clone size: -; D gene: TRBD1; J gene: TRBJ1-1; V gene: TRBV28; CDR3 DNA: TGTGCCAGCACAGGACAGGGGACCGCTGAAGCTTTCTTT; CDR3 protein: CASTGQGTAEAFF
clone size: -; D gene: -; J gene: TRBJ2-5; V gene: TRBV25-1; CDR3 DNA: TGTGCCAGCAGTGAATATTCAATGGTAGGGGACGAGACCCAGTACTTC; CDR3 protein: CASSEYSMVGDETQYF
clone size: few; D gene: -; J gene: TRBJ2-7; V gene: TRBV5-1; CDR3 DNA: TGCGCCAGCAGGGTGGGATTAGACTCCTACGAGCAGTACTTC; CDR3 protein: CASRVGLDSYEQYF
clone size: many; D gene: TRBD2; J gene: TRBJ2-5; V gene: TRBV28; CDR3 DNA: TGTGCCAGCAGTTCCCCCCAAACTACTAGCGGAGAGACCCAGTACTTC; CDR3 protein: CASSSPQTTSGETQYF
clone size: few; D gene: -; J gene: TRBJ2-3; V gene: TRBV5-1; CDR3 DNA: TGCGCCAGCAGCTACTCCGGGACAAAGGACACAGATACGCAGTATTTT; CDR3 protein: CASSYSGTKDTDTQYF
clone size: few; D gene: TRBD1; J gene: TRBJ2-7; V gene: TRBV9; CDR3 DNA: TGTGCCAGCAGCCCTTCCAACCACAGGGGAGAGCAGTACTTC; CDR3 protein: CASSPSNHRGEQYF
clone size: many; D gene: -; J gene: TRBJ2-7; V gene: TRBV13; CDR3 DNA: TGTGCCAGCAGCTTACGGACCGGGACCTACGAGCAGTACTTC; CDR3 protein: CASSLRTGTYEQYF
clone size: few; D gene: -; J gene: TRBJ2-3; V gene: TRBV30; CDR3 DNA: TGTGCCTGGAGTAACGGGTGGGGCACAGATACGCAGTATTTT; CDR3 protein: CAWSNGWGTDTQYF
clone size: -; D gene: TRBD1; J gene: TRBJ2-2; V gene: TRBV19; CDR3 DNA: TGTGCCAGTAGGACCGGACAGGGTATTACCGGGGAGCTGTTTTTT; CDR3 protein: CASRTGQGITGELFF
clone size: few; D gene: -; J gene: TRBJ2-1; V gene: TRBV11-2; CDR3 DNA: TGTGCCAGCAGCTTAGGGGGCTGGAGTGAGCAGTTCTTC; CDR3 protein: CASSLGGWSEQFF
clone size: few; D gene: -; J gene: TRBJ2-5; V gene: TRBV20-1; CDR3 DNA: TGCAGTGCTAGAGATTATTTAGGGCCCTCGGGAGAGACCCAGTACTTC; CDR3 protein: CSARDYLGPSGETQYF
clone size: -; D gene: -; J gene: TRBJ2-7; V gene: TRBV12-3/TRBV12-4; CDR3 DNA: TGTGCCAGCAGTAAACAGACATCCTACGAGCAGTACTTC; CDR3 protein: CASSKQTSYEQYF
clone size: -; D gene: -; J gene: TRBJ2-7; V gene: TRBV6-1; CDR3 DNA: TGTGCCAGCACTACCCTGAGTGCTTGGGAGCAGTACTTC; CDR3 protein: CASTTLSAWEQYF
clone size: many; D gene: TRBD2; J gene: TRBJ2-3; V gene: TRBV6-1; CDR3 DNA: TGTGCCAGCAGTCAAAGCCCCTTGGCGGGAGGGGGTGCAGATACGCAGTATTTT; CDR3 protein: CASSQSPLAGGGADTQYF
clone size: -; D gene: -; J gene: TRBJ1-6; V gene: TRBV6-5; CDR3 DNA: TGTGCCAGCAGTTACTCAGGGGATATTTCACCCCTCCACTTT; CDR3 protein: CASSYSGDISPLHF
clone size: many; D gene: -; J gene: TRBJ2-1; V gene: TRBV4-3; CDR3 DNA: TGCGCCAGCAGCCAAGAGGGCGGGACCCACAATGAGCAGTTCTTC; CDR3 protein: CASSQEGGTHNEQFF
clone size: -; D gene: TRBD2; J gene: TRBJ2-3; V gene: TRBV15; CDR3 DNA: TGTGCCACCAGCAGAGATTCAAGCGGGGGGCCCACAGATACGCAGTATTTT; CDR3 protein: CATSRDSSGGPTDTQYF
clone size: many; D gene: TRBD2; J gene: TRBJ2-7; V gene: TRBV7-2; CDR3 DNA: TGTGCCAGCAGCTCGCGGACTAGCCGGACTGAGCAGTACTTC; CDR3 protein: CASSSRTSRTEQYF
clone size: few; D gene: -; J gene: TRBJ1-5; V gene: TRBV4-1; CDR3 DNA: TGCGCCAGCAGCCAAGCGGCAGCCGGGGGTCAGCCCCAGCATTTT; CDR3 protein: CASSQAAAGGQPQHF
clone size: -; D gene: TRBD1; J gene: TRBJ2-6; V gene: TRBV20-1; CDR3 DNA: TGCAGTGCTGGGAGACACCGGGACAGGGTTGGTGGGGCCAACGTCCTGACTTTC; CDR3 protein: CSAGRHRDRVGGANVLTF
clone size: many; D gene: TRBD2; J gene: TRBJ2-2; V gene: TRBV20-1; CDR3 DNA: TGCAGTGCAACCCTCGGACTAGCGGAAAACACCGGGGAGCTGTTTTTT; CDR3 protein: CSATLGLAENTGELFF
clone size: many; D gene: -; J gene: TRBJ2-7; V gene: TRBV7-2; CDR3 DNA: TGTGCCAGCAGCTTACAGGGGTGGGGGCCCTACGAGCAGTACTTC; CDR3 protein: CASSLQGWGPYEQYF
clone size: few; D gene: -; J gene: TRBJ2-1; V gene: TRBV19; CDR3 DNA: TGTGCCAGTAGTATATCATTGAGTTTGGACTTTGAGCAGTTCTTC; CDR3 protein: CASSISLSLDFEQFF
clone size: -; D gene: TRBD2; J gene: TRBJ2-1; V gene: TRBV11-2; CDR3 DNA: TGTGCCAGCAGCTTAGGCGTGGGGGAGCGGGGGTTCTACAATGAGCAGTTCTTC; CDR3 protein: CASSLGVGERGFYNEQFF
clone size: few; D gene: TRBD1; J gene: TRBJ2-7; V gene: TRBV30; CDR3 DNA: TGTGCCTCACGGGCAGGGGGCTACGAGCAGTACTTC; CDR3 protein: CASRAGGYEQYF
clone size: -; D gene: -; J gene: TRBJ2-1; V gene: TRBV12-3/TRBV12-4; CDR3 DNA: TGTGCCAGCAGCCGACTAGAGAGCTCCTACAATGAGCAGTTCTTC; CDR3 protein: CASSRLESSYNEQFF
clone size: few; D gene: TRBD2; J gene: TRBJ2-7; V gene: TRBV28; CDR3 DNA: TGTGCCACCCTAAACGCGGGGGGAACTGAGCCTCCCTACGAGCAGTACTTC; CDR3 protein: CATLNAGGTEPPYEQYF
clone size: few; D gene: -; J gene: TRBJ2-3; V gene: TRBV7-9; CDR3 DNA: TGTGCCAGCAGCCTAATGAGCACAGATACGCAGTATTTT; CDR3 protein: CASSLMSTDTQYF
clone size: few; D gene: -; J gene: TRBJ1-4; V gene: TRBV20-1; CDR3 DNA: TGCAGTGCTAGAGATAATAAGGGGACCTACTCAACTAATGAAAAACTGTTTTTT; CDR3 protein: CSARDNKGTYSTNEKLFF
clone size: many; D gene: TRBD2; J gene: TRBJ2-6; V gene: TRBV15; CDR3 DNA: TGTGCCACCAGCAACGGGAGGATCTCTGGGGCCAACGTCCTGACTTTC; CDR3 protein: CATSNGRISGANVLTF
clone size: -; D gene: TRBD2; J gene: TRBJ2-3; V gene: TRBV27; CDR3 DNA: TGTGCCAGCAGCCGGGGGGTGGCAGATACGCAGTATTTT; CDR3 protein: CASSRGVADTQYF
clone size: few; D gene: -; J gene: TRBJ2-7; V gene: TRBV7-9; CDR3 DNA: TGTGCCAGCAGCCCGAAATCTGACCGACTGGAGCAGTACTTC; CDR3 protein: CASSPKSDRLEQYF
clone size: -; D gene: TRBD2; J gene: TRBJ2-1; V gene: TRBV5-1; CDR3 DNA: TGCGCCAGCAGCTTGGCATCGGCTAGCGGGTTCTACAATGAGCAGTTCTTC; CDR3 protein: CASSLASASGFYNEQFF
clone size: many; D gene: TRBD2; J gene: TRBJ2-2; V gene: TRBV12-3/TRBV12-4; CDR3 DNA: TGTGCCAGCAGCTCCCCGGGGGGGTGGGACACCGGGGAGCTGTTTTTT; CDR3 protein: CASSSPGGWDTGELFF
clone size: -; D gene: -; J gene: TRBJ2-7; V gene: TRBV3-1; CDR3 DNA: TGTGCCAGCAGCCAAGGACGGGTTGGGTACGAGCAGTACTTC; CDR3 protein: CASSQGRVGYEQYF
clone size: few; D gene: TRBD2; J gene: TRBJ2-3; V gene: TRBV20-1; CDR3 DNA: TGCAGTGCATCGCCGGGACTAGCGGTTTCTGAGGATACGCAGTATTTT; CDR3 protein: CSASPGLAVSEDTQYF
clone size: few; D gene: -; J gene: TRBJ2-7; V gene: TRBV18; CDR3 DNA: TGTGCCAGCTCACCGCCGGCGGTGACCCACCACGAGCAGTACTTC; CDR3 protein: CASSPPAVTHHEQYF